The 29 T cell receptor beta chains below come from one sample, sequenced in a study of blood T cell repertoires in COVID-19. Libraries were prepared by immunoSEQ multiplex PCR; TCRdb keeps only in-frame clonotypes and omits some of them. Seen here are approximately 250,000 clones, 88% observed once, and the top ten hold 0.95% to 1.5%. The sample comprised PBMCs or T cells enriched from blood (not recorded which). These receptors originate from a middle-aged woman with acute COVID-19.

This clone showed up just a few times. The chain employs TRBV10-3 and TRBJ1-2; 9 nucleotides align to TRBD1. This CDR3 comprises 12 residues. The V gene end was trimmed by 6 bases and the J gene end by 7 bases; junction bases not matched to a gene: 3. Germline V lookup: CDR1 ENHRY, CDR2 SYGVKD. The CDR3 here is CAIRGTGSGYTF. The CDR3 coding sequence is TGTGCCATCAGGGGGACAGGGTCTGGCTACACCTTC.

Of note for this clone: This may be a read error: a much more frequent sequence differs by one nucleotide. The rearrangement uses TRBV28 and TRBJ2-6; D ambiguous. V lost 8 bases to trimming and J lost 0 bases, with 5 bases between them. This CDR3 is built from 13 residues. Germline V gene sequence: CDR1 MDHEN, CDR2 SYDVKM. The CDR3 nucleotides read TGTGCCAGCCGAGGCTCTGGGGCCAACGTCCTGACTTTC. Translation: CASRGSGANVLTF.

The chain is built from TRBV10-3 and TRBJ2-3; 14 bases are a match to TRBD2. This CDR3 spans 15 amino acids. Per the germline V gene, CDR1 is ENHRY and CDR2 is SYGVKD. V lost 7 bases and J lost 8; bases outside the gene matches: 8. The CDR3 DNA reads TGTGCCATCACCCCGGGACTAGCGGGAGAGGGTACGCAGTATTTT. The encoded protein is CAITPGLAGEGTQYF.

V and J are TRBV4-3 and TRBJ1-1, with D perhaps matching TRBD1 (6 bases). The CDR3 loop spans 15 amino acids. The V end lost 5 bases, the J end lost 6 bases, and 19 bases lay between the germline ends. CDR1 LGHNA and CDR2 YSLEER come from the germline V gene. The CDR3: CASSRQAGAGAEAFF. CDR3 in DNA: TGCGCCAGCAGCAGACAGGCGGGGGCGGGGGCTGAAGCTTTCTTT.

The rearrangement joins TRBV5-4 to TRBJ2-1; 8 bases match TRBD2. After removal of 0 bases from V and 9 bases from J, the junction contained 8 bases not matched to a gene. This CDR3 has 15 amino acids. Germline lookup yields CDR1 SGHNT and CDR2 YYREEE (reference sequence). CDR3 sequence (DNA): TGTGCCAGCAGCTTGGGTCCAGCGGGAGTGCTTGAGCAGTTCTTC. This translates into CASSLGPAGVLEQFF.

The genes are TRBV30 and TRBJ1-1; D remains ambiguous. The CDR3 has 14 amino acids. Germline assignment: CDR1 GTSNPN and CDR2 SVGIG (reference sequence). Trimming stripped 2 bases from V and 4 bases from J, with 14 bases between. DNA of the CDR3: TGTGCCTGGAGTACCCTGGTGAGTGTCACTGAAGCTTTCTTT. Amino acid sequence: CAWSTLVSVTEAFF.

V gene TRBV6-2 or TRBV6-3 combines with J gene TRBJ1-5; tentatively, D is TRBD1 (5 bases). This CDR3 region has 15 residues. Deletions cut 4 bases from V and 4 bases from J, with 14 bases between. Germline loops: CDR1 MNHEY, CDR2 SVGEGT. CDR3: CASSWGTGWNQPQHF. The DNA for the CDR3 is TGTGCCAGCAGTTGGGGGACTGGGTGGAATCAGCCCCAGCATTTT.

V is TRBV19 and J is TRBJ1-4; the D is unclear. The CDR3 sequence is 13 residues long. The ends were cut back, 3 bases at V and 4 bases at J, with 6 bases in the middle. The germline V gene has CDR1 LNHDA and CDR2 SQIVND (reference sequence). This CDR3 is CASSIQRNEKLFF. CDR3 nucleotide sequence: TGTGCCAGTAGTATCCAGCGTAATGAAAAACTGTTTTTT.

The J gene is TRBJ2-3, the V gene TRBV6-5; 12 positions agree with TRBD2. Looked up from germline, CDR1 is MNHEY and CDR2 is SVGAGI. J was trimmed by 0 bases and V by 8 bases; bases with no gene match: 3. The CDR3 is made up of 15 amino acids. The CDR3 loop reads CASSTSGRSTDTQYF. DNA of the CDR3: TGTGCCAGCTCCACTAGCGGGAGGAGCACAGATACGCAGTATTTT.

The chain combines TRBV10-1 with TRBJ2-1, with D perhaps matching TRBD1 (5 bases). The V and J ends lost 10 bases and 7 bases respectively, with 17 bases between them. CDR1 is WNHNN and CDR2 is SYGVQD in the germline V gene (reference sequence). The CDR3 runs to 13 residues. CDR3 sequence: CATSGWQGNEQFF. The CDR3 DNA is TGCGCCACCTCCGGTTGGCAGGGTAATGAGCAGTTCTTC.

The chain employs TRBV24-1 and TRBJ2-2, with 7 bases that match TRBD2. CDR3 length: 17 residues. Germline V gene lookup returns CDR1 KGHDR and CDR2 SFDVKD. J gave up 6 bases and V 6 bases, and 15 bases lay outside the gene matches. CDR3 sequence (DNA): TGTGCCACCAGTTCCACCCTCTCGGGACTATCCCCCGGGGAGCTGTTTTTT. Protein product: CATSSTLSGLSPGELFF.

The CDR3 nucleotides read TGCGCCAGCAGCCAAATACAGGGAAGTGAGCAGTTCTTC. Its translation is CASSQIQGSEQFF. This chain uses TRBV4-1 with TRBJ2-1; maybe TRBD1 (6 bases). In germline, CDR1 is MGHRA, CDR2 YSYEKL. This CDR3 has 13 residues. The V end lost 2 bases, the J end lost 9 bases, and 11 bases lay between the germline ends.

The V and J genes are TRBV2 and TRBJ1-2, with a weak D call TRBD1 (5 bases). With 5 bases removed from V and 4 bases from J, the gap between germline ends came to 8 bases. From germline, CDR1 is SNHLY and CDR2 FYNNEI. The CDR3 consists of 12 residues. Here the CDR3 reads CASSRTPYGYTF. The DNA for the CDR3 is TGTGCCAGCAGTAGGACACCCTATGGCTACACCTTC. Combining the CDR3 with reference TRBV2 and TRBJ1-2 gives the whole variable domain EPEVTQTPSHQVTQMGQEVILRCVPISNHLYFYWYRQILGQKVEFLVSFYNNEISEKSEIFDDQFSVERPDGSNFTLKIRSTKLEDSAMYFCASSRTPYGYTFGSGTRLTVV.

V and J are TRBV24-1 and TRBJ2-2, with TRBD1 matching 7 bases. Germline CDR1 and CDR2: KGHDR and SFDVKD. The CDR3 has 13 amino acids. Trimming removed 7 bases from V and 5 bases from J; junction bases left unmatched: 3. The CDR3 spells CATRGDSTGELFF. The DNA of the CDR3 is TGTGCCACCAGGGGGGACAGTACCGGGGAGCTGTTTTTT.

The chain has TRBV29-1 and TRBJ1-1; no clear D gene. Germline values: CDR1 SQVTM, CDR2 ANQGSEA. V gave up 2 bases and J gave up 4 bases, with 14 bases separating them. The CDR3 covers 14 residues. The CDR3 sequence is CSVERRELGTEAFF. The CDR3 nucleotides are TGCAGCGTTGAACGGAGGGAATTGGGCACTGAAGCTTTCTTT.

The genes are TRBV30 and TRBJ2-7; TRBD2 aligns across 7 bases. Losses at the gene ends were 3 bases for V and 2 bases for J; bases not matched to a gene: 1. The CDR3 sequence is 12 residues long. Germline V CDR1 and CDR2: GTSNPN, SVGIG (reference sequence). CDR3 in DNA: TGTGCCTGGAGGAGCGGGACCTACGAGCAGTACTTC. Translation gives CAWRSGTYEQYF.

The chain recombines TRBV11-2 with TRBJ2-6, with a tentative D call TRBD2 (5 bases). Germline CDR1 SGHAT, CDR2 FQNNGV. Trimming removed 3 bases at V and 16 bases at J, with 13 bases between. CDR3 size: 12 residues. The chain's CDR3 is CASSLSREGLTF. For the CDR3, the DNA is TGTGCCAGCAGCTTGTCCCGGGAAGGACTGACTTTC.

The chain is built from TRBV9 and TRBJ2-1, with D unclear. Germline CDR1 and CDR2: SGDLS and YYNGEE. This CDR3 contains 11 residues. Trimming shortened V by 3 bases and J by 8 bases, and 6 bases separated the two germline ends. CDR3 DNA sequence: TGTGCCAGCAGCGATAAATATGAGCAGTTCTTC. This codes for CASSDKYEQFF.

The V call is TRBV28, the J call TRBJ1-1; D unresolved. CDR1 and CDR2 from the germline V gene are MDHEN and SYDVKM. This CDR3 is built from 12 residues. Trimming took off 6 bases at V and 4 bases at J, with 9 bases between the two ends. CDR3 sequence (DNA): TGTGCCAGCAGCCCCACGGGCACTGAAGCTTTCTTT. Protein product: CASSPTGTEAFF.

The gene calls are TRBV19 and TRBJ2-1, with D tentatively TRBD1 (6 bases). Germline loops: CDR1 LNHDA, CDR2 SQIVND (reference sequence). Between the trimmed V and J ends, which lost 9 bases and 9 bases, there was a span of 15 bases. The CDR3 is 12 amino acids. The CDR3 spells CASARGWGEQFF. CDR3 nucleotide sequence: TGTGCCAGCGCTAGGGGGTGGGGTGAGCAGTTCTTC.

This clone was observed a handful of times. DNA for the CDR3: TGTGCCAGCAGCTTAGTAGCGGGAAGCTCTGGGGCCAACGTCCTGACTTTC. Translated, it gives CASSLVAGSSGANVLTF. The chain has TRBV7-6 and TRBJ2-6, with 8 bases aligning to TRBD2. The V gene end was trimmed by 1 base and the J gene end by 0 bases; junction bases not matched to a gene: 2. The germline CDR1 and CDR2 sequences are SGHVS and FNYEAQ. CDR3 size: 17 residues. Supplemented by reference TRBV7-6 and TRBJ2-6, the full variable domain reads GAGVSQSPRYKVTKRGQDVALRCDPISGHVSLYWYRQALGQGPEFLTYFNYEAQQDKSGLPNDRFSAERPEGSISTLTIQRTEQRDSAMYRCASSLVAGSSGANVLTFGAGSRLTVL.

CDR3 loop: CASSLGQGSTEAFF. The CDR3 DNA reads as TGTGCCAGCAGTTTGGGACAGGGGAGCACTGAAGCTTTCTTT. The chain uses TRBV28 and TRBJ1-1; the match to TRBD1 covers 10 bases. V was pared by 3 bases and J by 4 bases, with 2 bases of the junction left unmatched. Germline CDR1 reads MDHEN; CDR2 reads SYDVKM. This CDR3 is 14 amino acids long.

The rearrangement links TRBV19 to TRBJ1-1, with TRBD1 matching over 7 bases. With 1 base clipped from V and 1 base from J, the junction kept 6 bases outside the gene matches. This CDR3 is 16 amino acids long. Germline assignment: CDR1 LNHDA and CDR2 SQIVND (reference sequence). CDR3 region: CASSIAGDRPNTEAFF. Written as DNA, the CDR3 is TGTGCCAGTAGTATAGCCGGGGACAGACCGAACACTGAAGCTTTCTTT.

The chain is built from TRBV21-1 and TRBJ1-5. TRBV21-1 is shown as a pseudogene. CDR3 length: 15 amino acids. The CDR3 DNA reads TGTGCCAGCAGCAAAGAACGGCGGAACAATCAGCCCCAGCATTTT. Its translation is CASSKERRNNQPQHF.

The rearrangement links TRBV7-9 to TRBJ1-6; TRBD1 aligns across 7 bases. This CDR3 has 14 amino acids. The V segment lost 3 bases and the J segment 5 bases; nucleotides outside the gene matches: 1. Germline V gives CDR1 SEHNR, CDR2 FQNEAQ (reference sequence). CDR3 DNA sequence: TGTGCCAGCAGCTTGGGACAGCATAATTCACCCCTCCACTTT. It encodes CASSLGQHNSPLHF.

The chain uses TRBV30 and TRBJ1-6; 7 nucleotides line up with TRBD1. The trim removed 0 bases at V and 8 bases at J, leaving 4 bases unmatched. This CDR3 is 14 amino acids long. Germline V gene data show CDR1 as GTSNPN and CDR2 as SVGIG (reference sequence). CDR3 DNA sequence: TGTGCCTGGAGTGTCGAACAGGGGTATTCACCCCTCCACTTT. It is translated as CAWSVEQGYSPLHF.

The rearrangement links TRBV24-1 to TRBJ1-5; TRBD1 agrees at 11 bases. V dropped 3 bases and J dropped 0; count of bases not matched to a gene: 0. Germline-derived CDR1 and CDR2 are KGHDR and SFDVKD. This CDR3 spans 16 amino acids. The CDR3 sequence is CATSDGTGGSNQPQHF. CDR3 DNA: TGTGCCACCAGTGATGGGACAGGGGGTAGCAATCAGCCCCAGCATTTT.

The chain employs TRBV2 and TRBJ2-1, with 14 bases that match TRBD2. Looked up from germline, CDR1 is SNHLY and CDR2 is FYNNEI. This CDR3 is built from 17 residues. V gave up 5 bases and J gave up 4 bases; unmatched junction bases: 7. The CDR3 region is CASSPGTSGRGYNEQFF. DNA for the CDR3: TGTGCCAGCAGTCCCGGGACTAGCGGGAGAGGATACAATGAGCAGTTCTTC.

This clone was detected only once. The chain couples TRBV5-8 to TRBJ1-2; 9 bases agree with TRBD1. CDR1 is SGHTS and CDR2 is YDEGEE in the germline V gene. The CDR3 is 15 amino acids. Trimming took 4 bases from V and 5 from J; bases not matched to a gene: 9. CDR3 amino acids: CASSRPAGQGYGYTF. CDR3 nucleotides: TGTGCCAGCAGCCGCCCAGCGGGACAGGGTTATGGCTACACCTTC.